This is a list of T cell receptor beta chains from one sample in a study of OX40 agonist ivuxolimab in advanced cancers. Libraries were prepared by immunoSEQ multiplex PCR; TCRdb keeps only in-frame clonotypes and omits some of them. The sample comprises 2,500 to 3,500 clones, about three quarters of which are singletons, and roughly 20% rests with the top ten. The sample was CD4+ or CD8+ T cells sorted from blood, taken in a trial of the OX40 agonist ivuxolimab. These receptors all come from an adult with an advanced solid tumor such as melanoma, head and neck, liver or kidney cancer. The conserved cysteine and the conserved F or W are not part of the CDR3 here.

v_gene: TRBV15; len: 13; CDR3aa: ATSLTWEWVETQY
v_gene: TRBV19; len: 10; CDR3aa: ASSIGPTRAF
v_gene: TRBV18; len: 12; CDR3aa: ASSPIVGTDTQY
v_gene: TRBV28; len: 11; CDR3aa: ASSLYQGYEQY
v_gene: TRBV6-6; len: 13; CDR3aa: ASSYSPGRRTEAF
v_gene: TRBV5-1; len: 14; CDR3aa: ASSHSGLDGGPEAF
v_gene: TRBV27; len: 13; CDR3aa: ASSSGLAGGPEQF
v_gene: TRBV19; len: 12; CDR3aa: ASTPGDRLAEAF
v_gene: TRBV9; len: 14; CDR3aa: ASSPTAGTGNQPQH
v_gene: TRBV28; len: 12; CDR3aa: ASSRPVSNSPLH
v_gene: TRBV6-5; len: 13; CDR3aa: ASSYSRTENTEAF
v_gene: TRBV28; len: 13; CDR3aa: ASSLRTGLGSTQY
v_gene: TRBV5-4; len: 14; CDR3aa: ASSQGFPGQVYGYT
v_gene: TRBV11-1; len: 13; CDR3aa: ASSPQQGEKETQY
v_gene: TRBV28; len: 11; CDR3aa: ASKSGAGETQY
v_gene: TRBV6-6; len: 12; CDR3aa: ASSLQGGLYEQY
v_gene: TRBV10-2; len: 10; CDR3aa: ASTSGPHEQY
v_gene: TRBV10-3; len: 10; CDR3aa: AISGGAGELF
v_gene: TRBV7-3; len: 11; CDR3aa: ASSPSNFDEQY
v_gene: TRBV7-9; len: 12; CDR3aa: ASSLDVAQETQY
v_gene: TRBV4-3; len: 14; CDR3aa: ASSQDGSGVNTEAF
v_gene: TRBV29-1; len: 14; CDR3aa: SVESIPGGSQETQY
v_gene: TRBV27; len: 16; CDR3aa: ASSLFPSRGQGSLEQY
v_gene: TRBV25-1; len: 14; CDR3aa: ASSAPTGFRDEKLF
v_gene: TRBV2; len: 13; CDR3aa: ASRYWTGSNQPQH
v_gene: TRBV6-6; len: 12; CDR3aa: ASRKRGRAYGYT
v_gene: TRBV27; len: 12; CDR3aa: ASSLTSSYNEQF
v_gene: TRBV7-2; len: 13; CDR3aa: ASSLTGPSSYEQY
v_gene: TRBV7-6; len: 16; CDR3aa: ASSSPGLAGVGTDTQY
v_gene: TRBV19; len: 11; CDR3aa: ASSSSLNTEAF
v_gene: TRBV5-3; len: 19; CDR3aa: ARSPWEDQIHIHVRRYGYT
v_gene: TRBV15; len: 14; CDR3aa: ATSRDRQGLIYEQY
v_gene: TRBV7-9; len: 12; CDR3aa: ASSPSGALRPQH
v_gene: TRBV19; len: 14; CDR3aa: ASSIGQGAGNTEAF
v_gene: TRBV18; len: 11; CDR3aa: ASSPQGGTEAF
v_gene: TRBV18; len: 11; CDR3aa: ASSEQKGTEAF
v_gene: TRBV4-3; len: 14; CDR3aa: ASSQVVDTLFTEAF
v_gene: TRBV4-3; len: 14; CDR3aa: ASRQETSGRFYEQY
v_gene: TRBV7-9; len: 13; CDR3aa: ASSPPSGVGDEQY
v_gene: TRBV5-8; len: 12; CDR3aa: ASSSYRGLDEQF
v_gene: TRBV5-1; len: 11; CDR3aa: ASSLALNTEAF
v_gene: TRBV19; len: 11; CDR3aa: ASSIRGNQPQH
v_gene: TRBV7-9; len: 14; CDR3aa: ASSTQTGTAPYEQY
v_gene: TRBV19; len: 11; CDR3aa: ASSMGVGSPLH
v_gene: TRBV9; len: 14; CDR3aa: ASSPRLAGGYNEQF